This T cell receptor (beta chain) comes out of a study of Graves' ophthalmopathy and Graves' hyperthyroidism. Study background: Peripheral blood (taken before any treatment) was collected at initial diagnosis.

Notes on the study in general: Appearing in blood as well were most expanded thyroid clonotypes above 0.001 frequency. Discriminating ophthalmopathy from stable hyperthyroidism, a 13-signature model attained a sensitivity of over 85% and a specificity of around 81%.

Ten or more counts support this clonotype. Its specificity is unknown. For repertoire sequencing, the TCR beta CDR3 regions were amplified from RNA transcripts. Scientists carried out first-round RT-PCR using HTBI primers and then a second-round multiplex PCR. TCRdb ran MiXCR on the multiplex PCR reads and lists one entry per CDR3 protein. The sample carries about 400,000 distinct CDR3 sequences, 15% to 20% recorded once. Moderate-to-severe activity, CAS ≥3, NOSPECS ≥4 and duration under 3 months were recorded for donors with ophthalmopathy. CDR1 is DFQATT and CDR2 is SNEGSKA in the germline V gene (reference sequence). This CDR3 contains 13 residues. The V segment lost 5 bases and the J segment 6 bases; nucleotides outside the gene matches: 6.

This receptor was identified in a woman between 18 and 29 years old with Graves' ophthalmopathy. V gene TRBV20-1 combines with J gene TRBJ1-5; 8 positions agree with TRBD1. The sample was peripheral blood. CDR3 region: CSARDRGTQPQHF. Here the CDR3 DNA reads TGCAGTGCTCGCGACAGGGGTACTCAGCCCCAGCATTTT.